This is a list of T cell receptor beta chains from one sample in a study of radiotherapy plus CTLA-4 blockade in lung cancer. TCRdb keeps only in-frame clones here, not all; method: immunoSEQ multiplex PCR. This sample has around 130,000 clones, with 80% to 90% found just once. The sample was peripheral blood, taken from a patient treated with radiotherapy plus ipilimumab. The receptor set was obtained from a human donor with non-small cell lung cancer that progressed on radiotherapy plus ipilimumab. Each CDR3 is given with its conserved first and last residue. The order of the fields is clone size, V gene, D gene, J gene, CDR3 protein, CDR3 DNA. The D gene is left open where the match is weak. Clone size is not always given. Where it is, it says once, few, many or a class for expanded clones.

clone_size: -; v_call: TRBV10-3; d_call: TRBD1; j_call: TRBJ2-1; cdr3_aa: CAISESGQGVEQFF; cdr3_nt: TGTGCCATCAGTGAGTCGGGACAGGGGGTCGAGCAGTTCTTC
clone_size: -; v_call: TRBV9; d_call: -; j_call: TRBJ1-2; cdr3_aa: CASSVSHGLNGYTF; cdr3_nt: TGTGCCAGCAGCGTATCCCACGGGCTGAATGGCTACACCTTC
clone_size: -; v_call: TRBV2; d_call: TRBD2; j_call: TRBJ2-3; cdr3_aa: CARRTSGSHTQYF; cdr3_nt: TGTGCCCGCCGGACTAGCGGGAGTCATACGCAGTATTTT
clone_size: -; v_call: TRBV6-5; d_call: -; j_call: TRBJ2-7; cdr3_aa: CASSYGVAYEQYF; cdr3_nt: TGTGCCAGCAGTTACGGGGTGGCCTACGAGCAGTACTTC
clone_size: once; v_call: TRBV6-4; d_call: -; j_call: TRBJ1-1; cdr3_aa: CASNPFDHGDYTEAFF; cdr3_nt: TGTGCCAGCAATCCCTTTGACCACGGGGACTACACTGAAGCTTTCTTT
clone_size: -; v_call: TRBV19; d_call: TRBD2; j_call: TRBJ2-7; cdr3_aa: CASSPPSGLAGGPYEQYF; cdr3_nt: TGTGCCAGTAGCCCCCCAAGTGGACTAGCGGGAGGACCTTACGAGCAGTACTTC
clone_size: -; v_call: TRBV4-1; d_call: TRBD2; j_call: TRBJ2-3; cdr3_aa: CASSLGLAGSTDTQYF; cdr3_nt: TGCGCCAGCAGCCTAGGACTAGCGGGCAGCACAGATACGCAGTATTTT
clone_size: -; v_call: TRBV7-9; d_call: -; j_call: TRBJ2-7; cdr3_aa: CASSLSRSSYEQYF; cdr3_nt: TGTGCCAGCAGCTTATCCAGAAGCTCCTACGAGCAGTACTTC
clone_size: -; v_call: TRBV2; d_call: -; j_call: TRBJ1-1; cdr3_aa: CATDVGGTEAFF; cdr3_nt: TGTGCCACGGACGTAGGAGGGACTGAAGCTTTCTTT
clone_size: -; v_call: TRBV2; d_call: -; j_call: TRBJ1-1; cdr3_aa: CASRTGDWLDTEAFF; cdr3_nt: TGTGCCAGCAGGACAGGAGACTGGTTAGACACTGAAGCTTTCTTT
clone_size: -; v_call: TRBV4-1; d_call: TRBD2; j_call: TRBJ2-1; cdr3_aa: CASSLIAGVRNEQFF; cdr3_nt: TGCGCCAGCAGCCTCATAGCGGGAGTTAGAAATGAGCAGTTCTTC
clone_size: -; v_call: TRBV11-3; d_call: -; j_call: TRBJ1-5; cdr3_aa: CARLGRFTNQPQHF; cdr3_nt: TGTGCCAGGCTTGGACGGTTCACGAATCAGCCCCAGCATTTT
clone_size: few; v_call: TRBV28; d_call: -; j_call: TRBJ1-5; cdr3_aa: CASSRTVVTNPQHF; cdr3_nt: TGTGCCAGCAGCAGGACAGTGGTGACTAATCCCCAGCATTTT
clone_size: -; v_call: TRBV2; d_call: -; j_call: TRBJ1-1; cdr3_aa: CASSEGQLNTEAFF; cdr3_nt: TGTGCCAGCAGTGAGGGGCAGCTTAACACTGAAGCTTTCTTT
clone_size: -; v_call: TRBV23-1; d_call: -; j_call: TRBJ2-7; cdr3_aa: CASSQSCRGPYPREQYF; cdr3_nt: TGCGCCAGCAGTCAATCGTGTAGGGGTCCCTATCCCCGCGAGCAGTACTTC
clone_size: -; v_call: TRBV5-1; d_call: -; j_call: TRBJ1-1; cdr3_aa: CASSYIMGGGNTEAFF; cdr3_nt: TGCGCCAGCAGCTACATCATGGGAGGGGGTAACACTGAAGCTTTCTTT
clone_size: -; v_call: TRBV5-4; d_call: -; j_call: TRBJ2-2; cdr3_aa: CASSLGTVAGELFF; cdr3_nt: TGTGCCAGCAGCTTGGGGACAGTCGCCGGGGAGCTGTTTTTT
clone_size: -; v_call: TRBV7-2; d_call: TRBD1; j_call: TRBJ1-1; cdr3_aa: CASSLGDRVTEAFF; cdr3_nt: TGTGCCAGCAGCTTGGGGGACAGGGTCACTGAAGCTTTCTTT
clone_size: -; v_call: TRBV2; d_call: -; j_call: TRBJ2-3; cdr3_aa: CASSERLSTPPDTQYF; cdr3_nt: TGTGCCAGCAGTGAAAGACTATCCACCCCCCCAGATACGCAGTATTTT
clone_size: once; v_call: TRBV7-9; d_call: -; j_call: TRBJ1-1; cdr3_aa: CASTAGTEAFF; cdr3_nt: TGTGCCAGCACCGCGGGCACTGAAGCTTTCTTT
clone_size: -; v_call: TRBV5-1; d_call: -; j_call: TRBJ1-1; cdr3_aa: CASSLTVSMNTEAFF; cdr3_nt: TGCGCCAGCAGCTTGACGGTCTCGATGAACACTGAAGCTTTCTTT
clone_size: few; v_call: TRBV27; d_call: -; j_call: TRBJ2-3; cdr3_aa: CASSPLTDPGDTQYF; cdr3_nt: TGTGCCAGCAGTCCCCTAACCGATCCTGGGGATACGCAGTATTTT
clone_size: once; v_call: TRBV6-1; d_call: -; j_call: TRBJ2-3; cdr3_aa: CASSSGPSTDTQYF; cdr3_nt: TGTGCCAGCAGTTCTGGACCTAGCACAGATACGCAGTATTTT
clone_size: once; v_call: TRBV10-3; d_call: -; j_call: TRBJ2-1; cdr3_aa: CATRDPLGILFF; cdr3_nt: TGTGCCACCCGGGACCCACTAGGAATCTTGTTCTTC
clone_size: -; v_call: TRBV27; d_call: -; j_call: TRBJ2-3; cdr3_aa: CASSLTGERVSDTQYF; cdr3_nt: TGTGCCAGCAGTTTAACCGGGGAGAGGGTATCCGATACGCAGTATTTT
clone_size: -; v_call: TRBV5-4; d_call: -; j_call: TRBJ1-2; cdr3_aa: CASSPPDSYGYTF; cdr3_nt: TGTGCCAGCAGCCCTCCCGACTCCTATGGCTACACCTTC
clone_size: -; v_call: TRBV2; d_call: TRBD1; j_call: TRBJ1-3; cdr3_aa: CASSGQGVSGNTIYF; cdr3_nt: TGTGCCAGCAGTGGGCAGGGGGTCTCTGGAAACACCATATATTTT
clone_size: -; v_call: TRBV28; d_call: TRBD2; j_call: TRBJ2-5; cdr3_aa: CASSQGGSGRETQYF; cdr3_nt: TGTGCCAGCAGTCAAGGGGGTAGCGGGAGGGAGACCCAGTACTTC
clone_size: -; v_call: TRBV5-1; d_call: -; j_call: TRBJ2-7; cdr3_aa: CASSLEGSLNEQYF; cdr3_nt: TGCGCCAGCAGCTTGGAAGGGAGTCTCAACGAGCAGTACTTC
clone_size: -; v_call: TRBV6-5; d_call: -; j_call: TRBJ2-3; cdr3_aa: CASTANGAATQYF; cdr3_nt: TGTGCCAGCACCGCAAACGGGGCAGCTACGCAGTATTTT
clone_size: few; v_call: TRBV23-1; d_call: -; j_call: TRBJ1-4; cdr3_aa: CASLEQGRDEKLFF; cdr3_nt: TGCGCCAGCCTTGAACAGGGCCGCGATGAAAAACTGTTTTTT
clone_size: few; v_call: TRBV7-4; d_call: TRBD2; j_call: TRBJ2-7; cdr3_aa: CASSYGLAGISYEQYF; cdr3_nt: TGTGCCAGCAGTTACGGACTAGCGGGGATCTCCTACGAGCAGTACTTC
clone_size: once; v_call: TRBV11-1; d_call: TRBD2; j_call: TRBJ2-3; cdr3_aa: CASSSGLASSTDTQYF; cdr3_nt: TGTGCCAGCAGCTCCGGACTAGCGTCTAGCACAGATACGCAGTATTTT
clone_size: -; v_call: TRBV7-3; d_call: TRBD2; j_call: TRBJ2-5; cdr3_aa: CASRPGTSDQETQYF; cdr3_nt: TGTGCCAGCAGGCCCGGGACTAGCGACCAAGAGACCCAGTACTTC
clone_size: -; v_call: TRBV27; d_call: -; j_call: TRBJ2-3; cdr3_aa: CASSHGLPTDTQYF; cdr3_nt: TGTGCCAGCAGTCACGGACTGCCCACAGATACGCAGTATTTT
clone_size: -; v_call: TRBV5-1; d_call: -; j_call: TRBJ1-1; cdr3_aa: CASSPEQLSAEAFF; cdr3_nt: TGCGCCAGCAGCCCAGAACAACTAAGCGCTGAAGCTTTCTTT
clone_size: -; v_call: TRBV18; d_call: TRBD1; j_call: TRBJ1-4; cdr3_aa: CASSPDRGGTNEKLFF; cdr3_nt: TGTGCCAGCTCACCGGACAGGGGTGGCACTAATGAAAAACTGTTTTTT
clone_size: -; v_call: TRBV19; d_call: -; j_call: TRBJ1-1; cdr3_aa: CASGRRMNTEAFF; cdr3_nt: TGTGCCAGTGGACGCAGGATGAACACTGAAGCTTTCTTT
clone_size: -; v_call: TRBV19; d_call: -; j_call: TRBJ1-1; cdr3_aa: CASSIRSSGSLAEAFF; cdr3_nt: TGTGCCAGTAGTATCCGAAGTTCCGGGAGCTTGGCTGAAGCTTTCTTT
clone_size: -; v_call: TRBV10-3; d_call: -; j_call: TRBJ1-1; cdr3_aa: CAIGVAGTKNTEAFF; cdr3_nt: TGTGCCATCGGAGTGGCGGGGACCAAGAACACTGAAGCTTTCTTT
clone_size: -; v_call: TRBV5-1; d_call: -; j_call: TRBJ2-7; cdr3_aa: CASSSRTQPYEQYF; cdr3_nt: TGCGCCAGCAGCTCCAGGACCCAGCCCTACGAGCAGTACTTC
clone_size: -; v_call: TRBV19; d_call: -; j_call: TRBJ2-1; cdr3_aa: CASSIEDQTSQFF; cdr3_nt: TGTGCCAGTAGTATAGAGGACCAGACGTCACAGTTCTTC
clone_size: -; v_call: TRBV19; d_call: -; j_call: TRBJ1-5; cdr3_aa: CASSIEGGKAQHF; cdr3_nt: TGTGCCAGTAGTATTGAGGGGGGGAAGGCCCAGCATTTT
clone_size: -; v_call: TRBV5-4; d_call: TRBD2; j_call: TRBJ2-3; cdr3_aa: CASTIGGTSGTDTQYF; cdr3_nt: TGTGCCAGCACCATTGGAGGGACTAGCGGGACAGATACGCAGTATTTT
clone_size: -; v_call: TRBV6-5; d_call: TRBD2; j_call: TRBJ2-1; cdr3_aa: CASNPRGGSYNEQFF; cdr3_nt: TGTGCCAGCAACCCAAGGGGCGGGAGTTACAATGAGCAGTTCTTC
clone_size: -; v_call: TRBV25-1; d_call: -; j_call: TRBJ2-5; cdr3_aa: CASSESWGSSETQYF; cdr3_nt: TGTGCCAGCAGTGAGTCTTGGGGCTCGTCGGAGACCCAGTACTTC
clone_size: -; v_call: TRBV5-1; d_call: -; j_call: TRBJ2-3; cdr3_aa: CASSLVGTDTQYF; cdr3_nt: TGCGCCAGCAGCTTGGTTGGGACAGATACGCAGTATTTT
clone_size: once; v_call: TRBV5-1; d_call: -; j_call: TRBJ2-1; cdr3_aa: CASSLMVARNEQFF; cdr3_nt: TGCGCCAGCAGCTTGATGGTAGCTCGGAATGAGCAGTTCTTC
clone_size: -; v_call: TRBV27; d_call: -; j_call: TRBJ2-1; cdr3_aa: CASSSNLYNEQFF; cdr3_nt: TGTGCCAGCAGTTCAAATCTCTACAATGAGCAGTTCTTC
clone_size: once; v_call: TRBV27; d_call: -; j_call: TRBJ1-1; cdr3_aa: CASSSPRTLNTEAFF; cdr3_nt: TGTGCCAGCAGCTCCCCTCGGACGCTGAACACTGAAGCTTTCTTT
clone_size: -; v_call: TRBV6-5; d_call: -; j_call: TRBJ2-1; cdr3_aa: CASSPAGLLNEQFF; cdr3_nt: TGTGCCAGCAGTCCCGCGGGACTTCTCAATGAGCAGTTCTTC
clone_size: once; v_call: TRBV7-6; d_call: -; j_call: TRBJ2-1; cdr3_aa: CASSLVWGSSYNEQFF; cdr3_nt: TGTGCCAGCAGCTTAGTTTGGGGGAGCTCCTACAATGAGCAGTTCTTC
clone_size: -; v_call: TRBV5-1; d_call: -; j_call: TRBJ2-5; cdr3_aa: CASSSRQRRHF; cdr3_nt: TGCGCCAGCAGCTCACGACAGAGGCGGCACTTC
clone_size: -; v_call: TRBV5-1; d_call: TRBD1; j_call: TRBJ2-1; cdr3_aa: CASSSPPGQGANEQFF; cdr3_nt: TGCGCCAGCAGCTCCCCTCCGGGACAGGGGGCGAATGAGCAGTTCTTC
clone_size: -; v_call: TRBV5-1; d_call: -; j_call: TRBJ2-1; cdr3_aa: CASSVASSSYNEQFF; cdr3_nt: TGCGCCAGCTCCGTAGCGTCAAGCTCCTACAATGAGCAGTTCTTC
clone_size: -; v_call: TRBV19; d_call: -; j_call: TRBJ2-3; cdr3_aa: CASSRGVGAFFPDTQYF; cdr3_nt: TGTGCCAGTAGTAGGGGAGTAGGGGCGTTCTTTCCAGATACGCAGTATTTT
clone_size: -; v_call: TRBV27; d_call: TRBD1; j_call: TRBJ1-4; cdr3_aa: CASSATGGFNEKLFF; cdr3_nt: TGTGCCAGCAGTGCGACAGGGGGCTTTAACGAAAAACTGTTTTTT
clone_size: -; v_call: TRBV5-1; d_call: TRBD1; j_call: TRBJ1-2; cdr3_aa: CASRGELGGRGLHGYTF; cdr3_nt: TGCGCCAGCAGGGGAGAGCTTGGGGGCAGGGGGCTCCATGGCTACACCTTC